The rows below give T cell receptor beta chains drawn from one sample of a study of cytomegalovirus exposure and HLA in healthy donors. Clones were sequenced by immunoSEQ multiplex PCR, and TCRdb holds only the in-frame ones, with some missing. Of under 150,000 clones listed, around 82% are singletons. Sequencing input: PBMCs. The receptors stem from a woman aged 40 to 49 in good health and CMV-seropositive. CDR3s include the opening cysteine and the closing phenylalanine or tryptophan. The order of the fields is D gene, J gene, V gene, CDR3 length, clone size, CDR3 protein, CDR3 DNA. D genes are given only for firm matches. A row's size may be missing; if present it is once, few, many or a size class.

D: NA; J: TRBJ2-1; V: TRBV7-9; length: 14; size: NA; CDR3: CASILRGTINEQFF; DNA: TGTGCCAGCATACTAAGAGGGACAATCAATGAGCAGTTCTTC
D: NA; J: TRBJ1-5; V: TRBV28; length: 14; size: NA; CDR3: CASSFGQGYQPQHF; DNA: TGTGCCAGCAGTTTTGGGCAGGGGTATCAGCCCCAGCATTTT
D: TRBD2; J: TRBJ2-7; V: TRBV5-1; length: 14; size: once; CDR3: CASSPRLATYEQYF; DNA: TGCGCCAGCAGCCCCCGACTAGCGACCTACGAGCAGTACTTC
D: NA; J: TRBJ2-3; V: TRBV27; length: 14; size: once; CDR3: CASSRQSSTDTQYF; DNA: TGTGCCAGCTCCCGACAGTCTAGCACAGATACGCAGTATTTT
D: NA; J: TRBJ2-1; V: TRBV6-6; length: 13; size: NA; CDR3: CASSRDRYNEQFF; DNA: TGTGCCAGCAGCAGAGACAGATACAATGAGCAGTTCTTC
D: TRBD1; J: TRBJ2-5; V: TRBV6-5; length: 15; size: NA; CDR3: CASTPLTGGRETQYF; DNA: TGTGCCAGCACCCCCTTGACAGGGGGTCGGGAGACCCAGTACTTC
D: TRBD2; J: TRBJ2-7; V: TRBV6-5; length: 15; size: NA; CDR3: CASSYSSWEGFGQYF; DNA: TGTGCCAGCAGTTACTCCTCATGGGAGGGCTTCGGGCAGTACTTC
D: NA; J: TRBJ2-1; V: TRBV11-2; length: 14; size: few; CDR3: CASGRDSSYNEQFF; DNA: TGTGCCAGCGGCCGGGACTCTTCCTACAATGAGCAGTTCTTC
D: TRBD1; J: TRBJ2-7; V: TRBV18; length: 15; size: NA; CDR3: CASSPQGQRTYEQYF; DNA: TGTGCCAGCTCACCCCAGGGACAGCGGACCTACGAGCAGTACTTC
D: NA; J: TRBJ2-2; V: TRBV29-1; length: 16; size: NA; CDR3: CSVGRGNPTNTGELFF; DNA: TGCAGCGTGGGAAGGGGGAACCCCACGAACACCGGGGAGCTGTTTTTT
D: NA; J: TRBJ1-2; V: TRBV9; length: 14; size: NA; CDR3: CASSVGTANYGYTF; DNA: TGTGCCAGCAGCGTAGGAACAGCTAACTATGGCTACACCTTC